The text below deals with one T cell receptor beta chain. What it binds is unknown. Deletions cut 8 bases from V and 2 bases from J, with 21 bases between. Looked up from germline, CDR1 is MNHEY and CDR2 is SVGEGT. The length of the CDR3 is 16 residues. This specimen comes from a study of identical twins. Study conclusions and caveats: Monozygotic twin pairs showed more out-of-frame TCR alpha sharing than models estimated. Interpretation of the results relied on cross-sectional statistical analysis and not on following the same donors.

A universal primer site was incorporated via template switching, and the cDNA contained unique molecular identifiers. TCRdb itself ran the 5' RACE reads through MiXCR, one entry per CDR3 protein. Seen here are a few hundred thousand distinct CDR3 sequences, about 9% observed once, and the top ten hold approximately 3%. The data were also submitted as part of a second study, on yellow fever vaccine responses in identical twins.

Sample: CD8+ T cells sorted from blood. This chain links TRBV6-2 or TRBV6-3 with TRBJ1-2; D may be TRBD1 (6 bases). The sequence was collected from a woman aged 18-30 years in good health. The DNA for the CDR3 is TGTGCCAGCGCCGGGACAACTCAAGAGGGGAACTATGGCTACACCTTC. Its translation: CASAGTTQEGNYGYTF.